This T cell receptor (beta chain) was captured in a study of OX40 agonist ivuxolimab in advanced cancers. Background on the study: The drug used for patients, ivuxolimab, was an agonistic anti-OX40 (CD134) antibody. General study findings and limits: Low normalized T-cell clonal expansion was also seen in some nonresponders.

CDR3 length: 14 residues. The V gene lost 3 bases and the J gene lost 5 bases, with 13 bases spanning the gap. CDR1 is MDHEN and CDR2 is SYDVKM in the germline V gene. Autoimmune disease history or systemic immunosuppression was exclusionary. The assay was immunoSEQ multiplex PCR, and TCRdb's table has in-frame clones only and misses some. This table has 95,000 to 150,000 clones, less than 95% appearing once. As to this clone: The antigen is undetermined.

The sequence derives from an adult with an advanced solid tumor such as melanoma, head and neck, liver or kidney cancer. This specimen consisted of CD4+ or CD8+ T cells sorted from blood, obtained in a trial of the OX40 agonist ivuxolimab. The gene calls are TRBV28 and TRBJ2-5, with D tentatively TRBD1 or TRBD2 (5 bases each). The CDR3: CASSFPSREETQYF. Here the CDR3 DNA reads TGTGCCAGCAGTTTCCCTAGCAGGGAGGAGACCCAGTACTTC.